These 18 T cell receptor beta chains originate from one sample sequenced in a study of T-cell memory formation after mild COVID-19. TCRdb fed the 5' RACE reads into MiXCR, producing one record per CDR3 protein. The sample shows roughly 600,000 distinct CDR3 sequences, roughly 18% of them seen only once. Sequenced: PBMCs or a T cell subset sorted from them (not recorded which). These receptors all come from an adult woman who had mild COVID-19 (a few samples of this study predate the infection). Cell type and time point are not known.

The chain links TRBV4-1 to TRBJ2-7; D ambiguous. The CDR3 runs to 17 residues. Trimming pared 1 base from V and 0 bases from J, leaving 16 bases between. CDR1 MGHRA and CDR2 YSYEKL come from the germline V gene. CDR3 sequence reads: CASSQATGLRTSYEQYF. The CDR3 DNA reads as TGCGCCAGCAGCCAAGCCACGGGCCTCAGGACCTCCTACGAGCAGTACTTC.

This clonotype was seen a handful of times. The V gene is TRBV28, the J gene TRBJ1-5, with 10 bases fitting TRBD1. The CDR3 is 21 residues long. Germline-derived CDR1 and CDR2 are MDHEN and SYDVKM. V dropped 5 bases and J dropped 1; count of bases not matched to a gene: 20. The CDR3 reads CASSPGTGVLWGQQSNQPQHF. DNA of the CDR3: TGTGCCAGCAGTCCCGGGACAGGGGTTCTTTGGGGCCAACAGAGCAATCAGCCCCAGCATTTT.

CDR3 nucleotides: TGTGCCAGCAGTTTGTCTCCTCTGGATACGCAGTATTTT. Translating it yields CASSLSPLDTQYF. The genes are TRBV12-3 or TRBV12-4 and TRBJ2-3; D call uncertain. The CDR3 is 13 residues long. The V gene lost 3 bases and the J gene lost 6 bases, with 10 bases spanning the gap.

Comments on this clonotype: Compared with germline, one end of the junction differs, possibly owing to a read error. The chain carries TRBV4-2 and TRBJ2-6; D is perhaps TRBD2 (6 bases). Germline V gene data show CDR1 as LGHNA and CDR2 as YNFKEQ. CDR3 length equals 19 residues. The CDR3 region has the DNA TGTGCCAGCAGCCAAAACTCCGGACTATTCGCCTCTGGGGCCATCGTCCTGACTTTC. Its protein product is CASSQNSGLFASGAIVLTF.

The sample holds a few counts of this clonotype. The CDR3 sequence: CASSFFGTGPVETQYF. CDR3 DNA: TGTGCCAGCAGCTTTTTTGGGACAGGGCCTGTAGAGACCCAGTACTTC. The chain combines TRBV7-9 with TRBJ2-5, with TRBD1 matching 9 bases. Germline CDR1 and CDR2: SEHNR and FQNEAQ (reference sequence). V shed 3 bases and J 4 bases; nucleotides not matched to a gene: 9. The CDR3 runs to 16 residues.

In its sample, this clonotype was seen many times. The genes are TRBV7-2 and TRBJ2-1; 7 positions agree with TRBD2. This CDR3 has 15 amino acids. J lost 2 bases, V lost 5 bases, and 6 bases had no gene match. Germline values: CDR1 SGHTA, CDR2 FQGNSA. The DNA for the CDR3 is TGTGCCAGCAGCATAAGCGGGGCGACCTACAATGAGCAGTTCTTC. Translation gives CASSISGATYNEQFF.

CDR3 sequence (DNA): TGCAGTGCTAGTGTGGGACAGGGGGGACAGCCCCAGCATTTT. It specifies CSASVGQGGQPQHF. The chain employs TRBV20-1 and TRBJ1-5, with TRBD1 matching over 11 bases. Per the germline V gene, CDR1 is DFQATT and CDR2 is SNEGSKA (reference sequence). The CDR3 runs 14 residues. The V and J ends lost 3 bases and 7 bases, in that order; junction bases with no gene match: 5.

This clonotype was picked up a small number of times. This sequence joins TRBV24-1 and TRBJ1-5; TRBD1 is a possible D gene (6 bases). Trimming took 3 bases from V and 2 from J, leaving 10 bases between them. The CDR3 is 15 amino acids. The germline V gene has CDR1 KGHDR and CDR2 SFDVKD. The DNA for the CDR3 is TGTGCCACCAGTGATCCTAGACAGGGCAATCAGCCCCAGCATTTT. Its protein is CATSDPRQGNQPQHF.

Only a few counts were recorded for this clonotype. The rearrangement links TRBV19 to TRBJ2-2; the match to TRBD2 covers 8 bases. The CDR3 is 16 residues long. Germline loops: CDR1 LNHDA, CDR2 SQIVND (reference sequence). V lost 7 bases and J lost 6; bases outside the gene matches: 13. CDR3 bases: TGTGCCAGTACCGGCGCGGCGGGAGGTTTGGCCGGGGAGCTGTTTTTT. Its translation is CASTGAAGGLAGELFF.

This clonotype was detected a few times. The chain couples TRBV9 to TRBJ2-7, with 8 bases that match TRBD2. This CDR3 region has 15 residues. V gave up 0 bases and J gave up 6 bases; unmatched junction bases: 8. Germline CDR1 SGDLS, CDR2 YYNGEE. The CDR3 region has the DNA TGTGCCAGCAGCGTAGTGAGCGGGAGTTTTGGCGAGCAGTACTTC. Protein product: CASSVVSGSFGEQYF.

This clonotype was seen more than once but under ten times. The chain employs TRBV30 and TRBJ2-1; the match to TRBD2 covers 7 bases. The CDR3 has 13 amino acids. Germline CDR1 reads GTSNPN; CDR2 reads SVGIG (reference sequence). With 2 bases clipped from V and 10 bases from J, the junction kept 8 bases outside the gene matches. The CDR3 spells CAWSPWGGMEQFF. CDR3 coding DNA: TGTGCCTGGAGTCCCTGGGGAGGGATGGAGCAGTTCTTC.

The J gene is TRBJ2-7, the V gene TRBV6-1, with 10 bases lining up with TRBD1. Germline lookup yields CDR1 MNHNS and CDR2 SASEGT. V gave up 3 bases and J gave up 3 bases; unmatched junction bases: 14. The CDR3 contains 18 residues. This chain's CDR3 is CASSDTMLGQGIFYEQYF. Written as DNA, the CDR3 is TGTGCCAGCAGTGATACAATGCTGGGACAGGGGATCTTCTACGAGCAGTACTTC.

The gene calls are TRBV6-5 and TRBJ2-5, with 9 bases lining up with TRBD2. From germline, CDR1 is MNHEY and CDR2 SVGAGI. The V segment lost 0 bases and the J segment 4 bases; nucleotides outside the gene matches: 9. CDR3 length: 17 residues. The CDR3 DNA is TGTGCCAGCAGTTACTCGAGGTCGACTAGCGGAGGAGAGACCCAGTACTTC. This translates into CASSYSRSTSGGETQYF.

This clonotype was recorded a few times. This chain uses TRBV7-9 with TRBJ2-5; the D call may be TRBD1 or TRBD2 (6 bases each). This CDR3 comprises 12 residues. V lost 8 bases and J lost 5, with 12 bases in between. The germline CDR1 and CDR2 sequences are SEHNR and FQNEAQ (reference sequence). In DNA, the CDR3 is TGTGCCAGCCAAAGGGGGAGGGAGACCCAGTACTTC. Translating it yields CASQRGRETQYF.

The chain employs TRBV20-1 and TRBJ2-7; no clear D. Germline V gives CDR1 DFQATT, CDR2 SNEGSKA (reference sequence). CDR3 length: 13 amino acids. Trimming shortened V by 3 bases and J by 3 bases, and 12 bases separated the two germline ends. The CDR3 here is CSARGGRDYEQYF. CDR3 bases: TGCAGTGCTAGGGGTGGCAGAGACTACGAGCAGTACTTC.

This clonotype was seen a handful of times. The CDR3 spells CASSLGQSGGSYNEQFF. CDR3 DNA sequence: TGTGCCAGCAGCTTAGGACAGTCCGGCGGCTCCTACAATGAGCAGTTCTTC. This rearrangement joins TRBV5-6 to TRBJ2-1; the D gene is possibly TRBD1 (6 bases). This CDR3 is 17 amino acids long. V was clipped by 2 bases and J by 0 bases, with 15 bases between them. Per germline, CDR1 SGHDT and CDR2 YYEEEE. Filled out from reference TRBV5-6 and TRBJ2-1, the complete variable domain reads DAGVTQSPTHLIKTRGQQVTLRCSPKSGHDTVSWYQQALGQGPQFIFQYYEEEERQRGNFPDRFSGHQFPNYSSELNVNALLLGDSALYLCASSLGQSGGSYNEQFFGPGTRLTVL.

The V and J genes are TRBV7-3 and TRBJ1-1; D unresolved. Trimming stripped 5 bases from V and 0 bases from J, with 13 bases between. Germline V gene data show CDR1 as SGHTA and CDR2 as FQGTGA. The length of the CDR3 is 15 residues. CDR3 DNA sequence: TGTGCCAGCAGCCCAAGAGGGAAATTGAACACTGAAGCTTTCTTT. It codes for CASSPRGKLNTEAFF.

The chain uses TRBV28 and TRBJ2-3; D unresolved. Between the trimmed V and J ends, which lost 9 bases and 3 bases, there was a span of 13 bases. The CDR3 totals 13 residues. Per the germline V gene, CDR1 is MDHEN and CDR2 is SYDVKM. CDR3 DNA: TGTGCCAGTGAACTACCGAGGACAGATACGCAGTATTTT. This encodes CASELPRTDTQYF.